This T cell receptor (beta chain) was found in a study of cytomegalovirus exposure and HLA in healthy donors (dated by TCRdb to between 2016 and 2019). About the full investigation: The 650 to 800 repertoires of the first cohort and the roughly 120 validation repertoires were produced on the same platform, according to a later analysis. In addition to the first cohort of hundreds of subjects, a separate validation cohort of around 110 different subjects was used. High-throughput TCR immunosequencing, statistical association of individual TCRs with disease status, and machine learning were combined to predict cytomegalovirus infection status. The study was designed to test whether signatures of past pathogen exposure could be identified by cataloging public T cell receptors. What the authors observed across the whole study: A later analysis lacked HLA typing for the validation cohort, so it scored co-occurrence in that cohort across all 120 repertoires. Subsequent analysis determined that TCRs grouped into clusters in the first cohort also showed a tendency toward co-occurrence across the approximately 110 validation repertoires, and 85% to 95% of cluster scores exceeded 0. Cytomegalovirus status was reported to be diagnosed by the classifier with high specificity and sensitivity in both the original and validation cohorts. The study gave a list of about 170 TCR beta chains associated with cytomegalovirus. The authors suggested that the approach could potentially be generalized to other disease states and immunological phenotypes. Most TCR sequences were observed very rarely across donors, whereas some public TCRs were present in many individuals. A few of the identified cytomegalovirus-associated TCR beta chains were confirmed in vitro to be specific for cytomegalovirus antigens.

The library was built by means of the immunoSEQ multiplex PCR assay. In the authors' own workflow: A statistical classification framework was built to diagnose cytomegalovirus status from the catalog of TCR beta chain sequences. In its TCRdb copy, this immuneACCESS table keeps in-frame sequences only and misses some clones. Where compared with another copy, unresolved V genes explain less than half of these, and the others have no known cause. V and J calls plus clone size are reproduced from that table; the DNA served to infer D and trimming. Present in this sample are roughly 150,000 clones, around four fifths of which were seen just once. The ten largest account for around 2.5% of the sample. Donors formed part of the validation cohort, which comprised 120 subjects and was distinct from the first cohort of 666 subjects. As to this clone: Its recognized antigen is unknown. Within one base of it there is no much larger clone, and no base qualities were kept.

The germline V gene encodes CDR1 SGHVS and CDR2 FNYEAQ. A distance of 16 bases separates the germline ends of V and J, which lose 2 bases and 6 bases respectively. Including cysteine and phenylalanine, the CDR3 has 16 amino acids. Only CDR3 DNA remains: 48 bases, in frame from the first base. Source material: PBMCs. The TCR comes from a man aged 25-45 years in good health and CMV-seropositive. This chain is built from TRBV7-6 and TRBJ2-2; perhaps TRBD1 is the D gene, with 5 bases matching. The CDR3 corresponds to CASSLFSPGMPGELFF. The DNA sequence is TGTGCCAGCAGCTTATTCTCCCCAGGGATGCCCGGGGAGCTGTTTTTT.